The TCR beta chain under discussion was sequenced for a study of control samples from healthy donors and cancer patients. Libraries were prepared by immunoSEQ multiplex PCR; TCRdb keeps only in-frame clonotypes and omits some of them. The table lists about 75,000 clones, approximately 80% of them singletons. As to this clone: One junction end does not reproduce the germline sequence, and a read error may be involved. This specimen includes other DNA sequences encoding the same CDR3.

Germline V gives CDR1 SGHAT, CDR2 FQNNGV. This CDR3 is 14 amino acids long. The specimen was blood. V gene TRBV11-2 combines with J gene TRBJ2-7; D might be TRBD2 (6 bases). The TCR sequence derives from a man aged 45-65 years in good health. CDR3 sequence (DNA): TGTGCCAGCAGCCCCCCGGGAGCACGGTACGAGCAGTATTTC. Encoded protein: CASSPPGARYEQYF.